Listed below are T cell receptor beta chains from one sample, sequenced in a study of glioma-infiltrating T cells. TCRdb reprocessed the multiplex PCR reads with MiXCR, giving one entry per CDR3 protein. The data contain some 90,000 distinct CDR3 sequences, approximately 42% of them seen just once; the ten biggest clones take up 30% to 40%. Material for sequencing was glioma tissue, nonneoplastic brain tissue, or PBMCs (not recorded which). These receptors were collected from a human donor with low-grade glioma or glioblastoma, undergoing nonglioma brain surgery, or in good health (not recorded which). Both conserved end residues are part of each CDR3. D genes are given only for firm matches. Clone size is not always given. Where it is, it says once, few, many or a class for expanded clones.

CDR3nt: TGTGCCAGTACTCCCCGGGACAGGGGGTACACCGGGGAGCTGTTTTTT; CDR3aa: CASTPRDRGYTGELFF; abundance: many; d_gene: TRBD1; v_gene: TRBV19; j_gene: TRBJ2-2
CDR3nt: TGTGCCACCAGCAGAGATACGAGCGGGGGCACAGATACGCAGTATTTT; CDR3aa: CATSRDTSGGTDTQYF; abundance: many; d_gene: TRBD2; v_gene: TRBV15; j_gene: TRBJ2-3
CDR3nt: TGTGCCAGCCGACTAGCGTGGCAATACAATGAGCAGTTCTTC; CDR3aa: CASRLAWQYNEQFF; abundance: many; d_gene: TRBD2; v_gene: TRBV6-8; j_gene: TRBJ2-1
CDR3nt: TGTGCCAGCAGTGCGACAGGGTCCCCAGATACGCAGTATTTT; CDR3aa: CASSATGSPDTQYF; abundance: many; d_gene: TRBD1; v_gene: TRBV25-1; j_gene: TRBJ2-3
CDR3nt: TGTGCCAGCAGCTCACACTCTGGGGCCAACGTCCTGACTTTC; CDR3aa: CASSSHSGANVLTF; abundance: many; d_gene: NA; v_gene: TRBV25-1; j_gene: TRBJ2-6
CDR3nt: TGTGCCAGCAGTTGCTCGACTAGCGGGAGGGGGTTCTACAATGAGCAGTTCTTC; CDR3aa: CASSCSTSGRGFYNEQFF; abundance: once; d_gene: TRBD2; v_gene: TRBV6-2/TRBV6-3; j_gene: TRBJ2-1
CDR3nt: TGTGCCAGCAGCCCAGGACAGGGGCCTGGAAACACCATATATTTT; CDR3aa: CASSPGQGPGNTIYF; abundance: many; d_gene: TRBD1; v_gene: TRBV11-3; j_gene: TRBJ1-3
CDR3nt: TGTGCCAGCAGCTTGGGATCAGGGGTTAATGGAGAGACCCAGTACTTC; CDR3aa: CASSLGSGVNGETQYF; abundance: few; d_gene: NA; v_gene: TRBV5-5; j_gene: TRBJ2-5
CDR3nt: TGTGCCAGCAGTTTAGGGGGGGGGCGCCAAGAGACCCAGTACTTC; CDR3aa: CASSLGGGRQETQYF; abundance: NA; d_gene: NA; v_gene: TRBV28; j_gene: TRBJ2-5
CDR3nt: TGCAGTGCCGCAGACCGGGGGAGGAACACTGAAGCTTTCTTT; CDR3aa: CSAADRGRNTEAFF; abundance: many; d_gene: NA; v_gene: TRBV20-1; j_gene: TRBJ1-1
CDR3nt: TGCAGTGCTAGAGATAGTTGGACAGGGTTGGGGAATGAGCAGTTCTTC; CDR3aa: CSARDSWTGLGNEQFF; abundance: many; d_gene: TRBD1; v_gene: TRBV20-1; j_gene: TRBJ2-1
CDR3nt: TGTGCCAGCAGCTTGGTACGGAACGACTATGGCTACACCTTC; CDR3aa: CASSLVRNDYGYTF; abundance: few; d_gene: NA; v_gene: TRBV5-6; j_gene: TRBJ1-2
CDR3nt: NA; CDR3aa: CASSYHTDYGYTFGSGTMNTEAFF; abundance: NA; d_gene: NA; v_gene: TRBV6-5; j_gene: TRBJ1-1
CDR3nt: TGCAGCGTTGGGCCAGGGGTGGGCGGGGAGCTGTTTTTT; CDR3aa: CSVGPGVGGELFF; abundance: NA; d_gene: NA; v_gene: TRBV29-1; j_gene: TRBJ2-2
CDR3nt: TGTGCCAGCAGCGCCCGACTAGCGGGGGCCATCAGGGATACGCAGTGTTTT; CDR3aa: CASSARLAGAIRDTQCF; abundance: NA; d_gene: TRBD2; v_gene: TRBV11-2; j_gene: TRBJ2-3
CDR3nt: TGCAGTGCAACACACAGGGGAGGGCAGACCCAGTACTTC; CDR3aa: CSATHRGGQTQYF; abundance: many; d_gene: NA; v_gene: TRBV20-1; j_gene: TRBJ2-5
CDR3nt: TGCAGCGTTGCTTCCGGGGTTTCGGCGGATACGCAGTATTTT; CDR3aa: CSVASGVSADTQYF; abundance: NA; d_gene: NA; v_gene: TRBV29-1; j_gene: TRBJ2-3
CDR3nt: TGTGCCAGCAGTTACTCCGCAGGGGGAGGCACTGAAGCTTTCTTC; CDR3aa: CASSYSAGGGTEAFF; abundance: once; d_gene: TRBD1; v_gene: TRBV6-2/TRBV6-3; j_gene: TRBJ1-1
CDR3nt: TGTGCCAGCAGTTTAGACAGGGGGACCCAAGAGACCCAGTACTTC; CDR3aa: CASSLDRGTQETQYF; abundance: NA; d_gene: TRBD1; v_gene: TRBV27; j_gene: TRBJ2-5
CDR3nt: TGTGCAAGCAGCGACATCGGTATAGCGAGCACAGATACGCAGTATTTT; CDR3aa: CASSDIGIASTDTQYF; abundance: NA; d_gene: NA; v_gene: TRBV14; j_gene: TRBJ2-3
CDR3nt: TGTGCCAGCAGTTTGGAGGGGGTGAACACTGAAGCTTTCTTT; CDR3aa: CASSLEGVNTEAFF; abundance: NA; d_gene: NA; v_gene: TRBV12-3/TRBV12-4; j_gene: TRBJ1-1
CDR3nt: TGCGCCAGCAGCTCACAGGGTACAGATACGCAGTATTTT; CDR3aa: CASSSQGTDTQYF; abundance: many; d_gene: NA; v_gene: TRBV5-1; j_gene: TRBJ2-3
CDR3nt: TGTGCCAGTAGTATTCCCAGGGGTAATTCACCCCTCCACTTT; CDR3aa: CASSIPRGNSPLHF; abundance: many; d_gene: NA; v_gene: TRBV19; j_gene: TRBJ1-6